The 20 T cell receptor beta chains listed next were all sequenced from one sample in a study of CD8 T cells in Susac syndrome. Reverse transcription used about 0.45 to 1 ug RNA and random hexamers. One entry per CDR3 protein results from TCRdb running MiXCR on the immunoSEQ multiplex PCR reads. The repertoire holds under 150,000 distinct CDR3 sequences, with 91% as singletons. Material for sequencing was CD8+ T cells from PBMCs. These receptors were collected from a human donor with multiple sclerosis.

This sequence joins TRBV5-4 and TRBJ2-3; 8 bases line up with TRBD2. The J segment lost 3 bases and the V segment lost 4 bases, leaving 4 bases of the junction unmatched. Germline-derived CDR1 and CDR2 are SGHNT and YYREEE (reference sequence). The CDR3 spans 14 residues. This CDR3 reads CASSMGLVTDTQYF. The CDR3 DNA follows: TGTGCCAGCAGCATGGGACTAGTTACAGATACGCAGTATTTT.

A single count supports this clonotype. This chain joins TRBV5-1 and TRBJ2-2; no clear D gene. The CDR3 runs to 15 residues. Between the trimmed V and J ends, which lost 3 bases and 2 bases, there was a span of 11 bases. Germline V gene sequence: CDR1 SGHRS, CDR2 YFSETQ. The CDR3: CASSSTDANTGELFF. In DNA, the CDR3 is TGCGCCAGCAGCTCTACGGACGCTAACACCGGGGAGCTGTTTTTT.

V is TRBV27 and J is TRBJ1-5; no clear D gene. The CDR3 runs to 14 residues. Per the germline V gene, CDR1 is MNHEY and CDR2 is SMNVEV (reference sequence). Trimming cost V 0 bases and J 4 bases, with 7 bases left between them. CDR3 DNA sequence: TGTGCCAGCAGTTTATCAGGCGGAAATCAGCCCCAGCATTTT. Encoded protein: CASSLSGGNQPQHF.

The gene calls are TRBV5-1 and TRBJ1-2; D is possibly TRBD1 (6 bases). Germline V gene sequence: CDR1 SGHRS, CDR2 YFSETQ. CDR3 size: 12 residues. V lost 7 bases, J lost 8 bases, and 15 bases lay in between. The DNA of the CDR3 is TGCGCCAGCGGCAACCCAGGGGACGGCTACACCTTC. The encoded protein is CASGNPGDGYTF.

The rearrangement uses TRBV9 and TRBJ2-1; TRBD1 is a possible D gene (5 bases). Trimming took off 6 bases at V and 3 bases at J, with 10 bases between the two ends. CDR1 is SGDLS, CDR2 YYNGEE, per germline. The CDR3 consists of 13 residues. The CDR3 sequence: CASNGQDYNEQFF. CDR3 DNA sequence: TGTGCCAGCAACGGACAAGACTACAATGAGCAGTTCTTC.

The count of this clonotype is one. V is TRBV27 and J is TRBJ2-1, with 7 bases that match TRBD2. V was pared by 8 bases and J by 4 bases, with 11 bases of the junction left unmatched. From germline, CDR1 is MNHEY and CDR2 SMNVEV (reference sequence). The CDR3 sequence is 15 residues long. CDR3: CASCKLGRMYNEQFF. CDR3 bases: TGTGCCAGCTGCAAGCTCGGGAGGATGTACAATGAGCAGTTCTTC.

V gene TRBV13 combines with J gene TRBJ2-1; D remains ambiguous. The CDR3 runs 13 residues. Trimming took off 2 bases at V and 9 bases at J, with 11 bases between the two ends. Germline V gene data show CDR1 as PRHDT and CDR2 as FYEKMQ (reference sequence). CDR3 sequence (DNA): TGTGCCAGCAGCTTAAACCCACCCTCTGAGCAGTTCTTC. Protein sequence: CASSLNPPSEQFF.

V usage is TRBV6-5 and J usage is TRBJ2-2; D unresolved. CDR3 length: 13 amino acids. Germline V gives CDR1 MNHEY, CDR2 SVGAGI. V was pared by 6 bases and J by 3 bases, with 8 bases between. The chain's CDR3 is CASRTPDTGELFF. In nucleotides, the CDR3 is TGTGCCAGCAGAACCCCGGACACCGGGGAGCTGTTTTTT.

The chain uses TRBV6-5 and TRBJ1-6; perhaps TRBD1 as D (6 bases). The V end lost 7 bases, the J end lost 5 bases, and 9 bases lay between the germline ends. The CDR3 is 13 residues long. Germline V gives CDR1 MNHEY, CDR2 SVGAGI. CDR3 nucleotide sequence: TGTGCCAGCAACGAGGGGGATAATTCACCCCTCCACTTT. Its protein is CASNEGDNSPLHF.

CDR3 in amino acids: CASSLGTGNQPQHF. The CDR3 DNA follows: TGTGCCAGCAGCTTAGGTACGGGCAATCAGCCCCAGCATTTT. The V gene is TRBV7-9, the J gene TRBJ1-5; D not resolved. The V gene lost 1 base and the J gene lost 2 bases, with 6 bases spanning the gap. CDR3 length: 14 residues. CDR1 and CDR2 (germline): SEHNR, FQNEAQ (reference sequence).

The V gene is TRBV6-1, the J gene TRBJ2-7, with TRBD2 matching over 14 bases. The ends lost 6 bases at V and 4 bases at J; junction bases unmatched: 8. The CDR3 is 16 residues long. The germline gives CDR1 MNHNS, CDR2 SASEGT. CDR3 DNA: TGTGCCAGCAGCCTCGGGACTAGCGGGAGTGGTTACGAGCAGTACTTC. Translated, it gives CASSLGTSGSGYEQYF.

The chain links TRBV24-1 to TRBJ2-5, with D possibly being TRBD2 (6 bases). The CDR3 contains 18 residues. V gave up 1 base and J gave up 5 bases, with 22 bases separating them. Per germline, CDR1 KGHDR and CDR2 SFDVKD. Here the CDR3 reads CATSDFPIDGGKGETQYF. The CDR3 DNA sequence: TGTGCCACCAGTGATTTCCCTATCGATGGGGGGAAGGGCGAGACCCAGTACTTC.

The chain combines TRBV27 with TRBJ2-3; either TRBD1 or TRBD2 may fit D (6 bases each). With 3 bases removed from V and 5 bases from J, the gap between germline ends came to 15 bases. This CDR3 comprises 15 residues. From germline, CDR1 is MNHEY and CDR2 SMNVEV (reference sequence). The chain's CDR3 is CASSLTGGGLDTQYF. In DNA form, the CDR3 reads TGTGCCAGCAGTTTGACCGGGGGCGGGCTAGATACGCAGTATTTT.

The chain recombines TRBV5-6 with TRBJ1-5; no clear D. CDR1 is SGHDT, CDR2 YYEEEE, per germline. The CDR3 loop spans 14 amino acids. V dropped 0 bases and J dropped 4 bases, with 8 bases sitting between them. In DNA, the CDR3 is TGTGCCAGCAGCTTGGCGGCGGGGAATCAGCCCCAGCATTTT. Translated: CASSLAAGNQPQHF.

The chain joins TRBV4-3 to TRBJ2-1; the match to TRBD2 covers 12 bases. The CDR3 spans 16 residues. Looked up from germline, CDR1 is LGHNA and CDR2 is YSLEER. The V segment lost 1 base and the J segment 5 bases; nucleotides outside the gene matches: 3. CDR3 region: CASSQAGLAGNNEQFF. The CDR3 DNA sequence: TGCGCCAGCAGCCAAGCCGGACTAGCGGGGAACAATGAGCAGTTCTTC.

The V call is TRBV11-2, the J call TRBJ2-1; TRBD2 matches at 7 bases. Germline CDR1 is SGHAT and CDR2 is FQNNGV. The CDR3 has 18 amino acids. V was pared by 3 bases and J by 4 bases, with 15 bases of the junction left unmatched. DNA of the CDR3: TGTGCCAGCAGCTTCGGGGGAGTCGGGAGGACATCGTACAATGAGCAGTTCTTC. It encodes CASSFGGVGRTSYNEQFF.

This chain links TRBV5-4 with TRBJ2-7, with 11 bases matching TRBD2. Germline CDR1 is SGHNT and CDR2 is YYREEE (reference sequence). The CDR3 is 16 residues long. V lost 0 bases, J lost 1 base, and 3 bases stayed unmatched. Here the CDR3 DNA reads TGTGCCAGCAGCTTGGAGGGACTAGCGGTTTCCTACGAGCAGTACTTC. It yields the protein CASSLEGLAVSYEQYF.

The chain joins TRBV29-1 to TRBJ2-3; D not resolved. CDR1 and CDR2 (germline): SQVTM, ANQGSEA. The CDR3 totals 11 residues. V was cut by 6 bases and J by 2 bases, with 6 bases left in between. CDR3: CSVGSTDTQYF. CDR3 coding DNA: TGCAGCGTCGGGTCCACAGATACGCAGTATTTT.

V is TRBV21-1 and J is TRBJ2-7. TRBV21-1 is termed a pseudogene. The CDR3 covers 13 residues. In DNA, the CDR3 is TGTGCCAGCAGCAATGGCACTGAATACGAGCAGTACTTC. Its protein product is CASSNGTEYEQYF.

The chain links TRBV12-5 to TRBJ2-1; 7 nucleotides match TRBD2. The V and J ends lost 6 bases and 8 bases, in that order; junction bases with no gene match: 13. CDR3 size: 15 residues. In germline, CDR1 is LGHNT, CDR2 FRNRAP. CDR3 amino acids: CASGQGTTSVHEQFF. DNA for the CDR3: TGTGCTAGTGGCCAAGGGACTACCTCGGTGCATGAGCAGTTCTTC.